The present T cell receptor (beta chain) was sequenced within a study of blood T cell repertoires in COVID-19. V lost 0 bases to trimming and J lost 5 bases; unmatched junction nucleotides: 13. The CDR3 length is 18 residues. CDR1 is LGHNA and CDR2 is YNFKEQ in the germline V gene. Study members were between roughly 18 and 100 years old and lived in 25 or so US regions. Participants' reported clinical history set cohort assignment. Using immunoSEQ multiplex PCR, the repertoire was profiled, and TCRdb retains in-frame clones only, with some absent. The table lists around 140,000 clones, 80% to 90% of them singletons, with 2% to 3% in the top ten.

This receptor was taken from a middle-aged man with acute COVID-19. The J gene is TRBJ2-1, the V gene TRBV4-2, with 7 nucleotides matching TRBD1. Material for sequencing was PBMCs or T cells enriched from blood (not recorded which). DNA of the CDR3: TGTGCCAGCAGCCAAGATAGAGGGGGCCTGACATCCAACAATGAGCAGTTCTTC. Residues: CASSQDRGGLTSNNEQFF.